This T cell receptor beta chain originates from a study of T cell responses to AZD1222 COVID-19 vaccine (dated by TCRdb to 2020 to 2023). For the wider study: Because spike-specific TCR depth and breadth did not differ between the two schedules, AZD1222 recipients who got a second dose at roughly 4 weeks were pooled with those who got a second dose at roughly 12 weeks. TCR sequencing covered roughly 230 trial participants: around 210 given two doses of AZD1222 and 26 given two doses of MenACWY control vaccine. Trial participants were enrolled into age subgroups of 18-55, 56-69 and 70-plus years, which contained 148, 28 and 57 TCR-sequenced participants, respectively.

General findings and caveats noted by the study authors: After two AZD1222 doses, spike-specific TCR breadth and depth were significantly higher than at day 0 and than in MenACWY recipients. In the small 56-69-year group, the increase in depth fell short of significance, most likely because of low power. The vaccine-associated CD4 TCRs covered the entire spike protein, and the dominant responses fell in regions 160-218 and 743-854. Reportedly, almost half of the unique spike-specific TCRs recognized epitopes lying outside the regions that are mutated in the B.1.351 and B.1.1.7 variants. Participants were mostly white British and included more females than males, and it was suggested by the authors that clonal diversity may have been underestimated. Only five or six AZD1222 recipients were SARS-CoV-2 seropositive at baseline, limiting conclusions about previously exposed vaccinees. No day 14 peak-response samples were available, so repertoires were characterized only after the peak T cell response.

To note about this clone: Its antigen specificity is not known. It has no much larger one-base neighbor in the sample; base qualities were not kept.

The CDR3 regions of human TCRbeta chains were analyzed by immunosequencing. Regarding the original processing steps: TCRs in the repertoires were compared against a reference library of SARS-CoV-2-specific TCRs that had been generated with the MIRA antigen-specificity platform. Breadth was defined as the fraction of unique TCRs that were SARS-CoV-2-associated. Depth was defined as the fraction of total T cells that were SARS-CoV-2-associated. Each spike-specific TCR was assigned to its reactive spike region and to a CD4 or CD8 class using the MIRA data. Log10-transformed breadth and depth values were compared by one-way ANOVA with Sidak's multiple comparisons tests. Imported from immuneACCESS, the table was reduced by TCRdb to in-frame sequences with V and J called. These copies leave out some clones; in studies compared against another copy, an unresolved V gene accounts for under half, and the cause of the remainder is not known. That table gives V, J and clone size, and the DNA gave D and trimming. This sample comprises 83,000 or so clones, 86% of them detected only once. 8.5% to 10% of the sample belongs to the ten largest clones.

The time point label on this specimen signifies: baseline before first vaccination. The vaccinee samples were drawn from two UK trials, COV001 and COV002, one of which was a single-blind randomized controlled phase 2/3 trial testing AZD1222 (ChAdOx1 nCoV-19) in healthy adults. For TCRbeta chain sequencing, PBMC samples were collected from trial participants at day 0 and at day 28 after the second dose. Sequences were derived from peripheral blood, sampled on day 0 of AZD1222 vaccination. This clonotype was sampled from an adult in good health.

The encoded CDR3 is CASSPRGGAEGNQPQHF. The nucleotides read TGTGCCAGCAGCCCCCGAGGGGGGGCAGAGGGCAATCAGCCCCAGCATTTT. Rearrangement joined TRBV4-2 to TRBJ1-5; perhaps TRBD1 is the D gene, with 6 bases matching. Trimming at the junction amounts to 4 bases on V and 2 bases on J, and the germline ends lie 18 bases apart. CDR1 and CDR2, per the germline V gene, are LGHNA and YNFKEQ. Inclusive of the bounding cysteine and phenylalanine, the CDR3 is 17 residues long. Kept here is only the CDR3 DNA, which spans 51 bases and is read in frame from base 1.